One and the same sample provided the 6 T cell receptor beta chains below, sequenced in a study of blood T cell repertoires in COVID-19. Profiled with immunoSEQ multiplex PCR; TCRdb holds only in-frame clones, not every one. The repertoire includes about 260,000 clones, over 80% of them detected once, and roughly 1.6% sits in the top ten. Sequenced input: peripheral blood. These receptors came from a woman aged 40 to 55 who had recovered from COVID-19.

V and J are TRBV5-1 and TRBJ2-2; the match to TRBD2 covers 11 bases. Germline CDR1 reads SGHRS; CDR2 reads YFSETQ. CDR3 size: 15 residues. The V segment lost 4 bases and the J segment 6 bases; nucleotides outside the gene matches: 5. CDR3 bases: TGCGCCAGCAGCCATCCGGGACTAGCGGCCGGGGAGCTGTTTTTT. The encoded protein is CASSHPGLAAGELFF. Looking up the rest from reference TRBV5-1 and TRBJ2-2 gives the full variable domain: KAGVTQTPRYLIKTRGQQVTLSCSPISGHRSVSWYQQTPGQGLQFLFEYFSETQRNKGNFPGRFSGRQFSNSRSEMNVSTLELGDSALYLCASSHPGLAAGELFFGEGSRLTVL.

A few counts support this clone. Within the sample, other DNA sequences also encode this same CDR3. This rearrangement joins TRBV2 to TRBJ1-1, with a possible D match to TRBD1 (5 bases). V was cut by 3 bases and J by 0 bases, with 5 bases left in between. Germline V gene sequence: CDR1 SNHLY, CDR2 FYNNEI. This CDR3 comprises 13 residues. CDR3 DNA: TGTGCCAGCAGTGACAGGGTGAACACTGAAGCTTTCTTT. The encoded protein is CASSDRVNTEAFF.

The chain has TRBV27 and TRBJ2-3, with a tentative D call TRBD2 (6 bases). Germline V lookup: CDR1 MNHEY, CDR2 SMNVEV (reference sequence). Trimming cost V 8 bases and J 9 bases, with 18 bases left between them. The CDR3 length is 13 residues. The CDR3 sequence: CASAPGLLQTQYF. DNA of the CDR3: TGTGCCAGCGCCCCGGGACTTTTACAAACGCAGTATTTT.

The V gene is TRBV2, the J gene TRBJ1-4; D unclear. In germline, CDR1 is SNHLY, CDR2 FYNNEI. CDR3 length equals 15 residues. The V gene lost 2 bases and the J gene lost 0 bases, with 7 bases spanning the gap. This CDR3 is CASSESLTTNEKLFF. The CDR3 DNA is TGTGCCAGCAGTGAATCGTTAACAACTAATGAAAAACTGTTTTTT.

The chain uses TRBV5-5 and TRBJ1-2, with TRBD1 as a possible D gene (6 bases). CDR1 SGHKS and CDR2 YYEKEE come from the germline V gene (reference sequence). With 4 bases removed from V and 0 bases from J, the gap between germline ends came to 13 bases. CDR3 size: 15 residues. In DNA form, the CDR3 reads TGTGCCAGCAGCGTACAGGGTAGTTCTAACTATGGCTACACCTTC. Translated: CASSVQGSSNYGYTF.

V usage is TRBV6-2 or TRBV6-3 and J usage is TRBJ1-1, with D perhaps matching TRBD1 (5 bases). CDR1 is MNHEY, CDR2 SVGEGT, per germline. V lost 4 bases and J lost 6, with 12 bases in between. This CDR3 has 13 residues. CDR3 sequence reads: CASSFGTASEAFF. CDR3 in DNA: TGTGCCAGCAGTTTCGGGACTGCGTCTGAAGCTTTCTTT.